This T cell receptor beta chain was identified in a study of sequential checkpoint blockade in melanoma. Germline CDR1 SGHRS, CDR2 YFSETQ. With 7 bases clipped from V and 5 bases from J, the junction kept 13 bases outside the gene matches. The CDR3 runs 15 residues. Clones were read by immunoSEQ multiplex PCR, and TCRdb kept only the in-frame ones, dropping some. The sample shows tens of thousands of clones, 27% of them seen only once. The treatment is: randomized to nivolumab then ipilimumab (arm A) or the reverse (arm B). V is TRBV5-1 and J is TRBJ1-1, with 8 bases matching TRBD1. Specimen: tumor tissue (inferred from file names), collected from a patient given nivolumab and ipilimumab in sequence. The origin of this receptor is a human donor with melanoma. The CDR3 DNA is TGCGCCAGCGGGCGGGGCGACAGGGGAGAGACTGAAGCTTTCTTT. Its protein product is CASGRGDRGETEAFF.